This T cell receptor (beta chain) was sequenced for a study of identical twins. CDR1 and CDR2 from the germline V gene are SGHRS and YFSETQ. Trimming took off 4 bases at V and 3 bases at J, with 18 bases between the two ends. The CDR3 contains 16 residues. MiXCR was run by TCRdb on the 5' RACE reads, yielding one entry per CDR3 protein. The sample consists of hundreds of thousands of distinct CDR3 sequences, approximately 6% of them appearing once. Notes on this clonotype: The antigen is not known.

Study findings and constraints: Conclusions were based on cross-sectional statistical analysis, without following the same donors.

This sequence joins TRBV5-1 and TRBJ2-3; weak D call: TRBD2 (7 bases). Sequencing was performed on naive T cells sorted from blood. This receptor was obtained from a man younger than 30 in good health. The CDR3 reads CASSLQGSGKTDTQYF. The CDR3 nucleotides are TGCGCCAGCAGCCTCCAGGGGAGCGGGAAAACAGATACGCAGTATTTT.